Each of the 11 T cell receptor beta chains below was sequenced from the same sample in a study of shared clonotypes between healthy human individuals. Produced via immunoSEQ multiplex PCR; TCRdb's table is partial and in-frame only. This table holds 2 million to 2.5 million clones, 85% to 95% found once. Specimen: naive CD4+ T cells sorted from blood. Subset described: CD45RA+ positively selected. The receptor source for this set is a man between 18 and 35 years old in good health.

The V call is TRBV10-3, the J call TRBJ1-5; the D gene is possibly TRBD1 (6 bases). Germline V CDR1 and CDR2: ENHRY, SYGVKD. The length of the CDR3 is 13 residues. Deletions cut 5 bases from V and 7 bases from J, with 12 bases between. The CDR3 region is CAISNQGNQPQHF. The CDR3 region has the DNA TGTGCCATCAGTAATCAGGGGAACCAGCCCCAGCATTTT.

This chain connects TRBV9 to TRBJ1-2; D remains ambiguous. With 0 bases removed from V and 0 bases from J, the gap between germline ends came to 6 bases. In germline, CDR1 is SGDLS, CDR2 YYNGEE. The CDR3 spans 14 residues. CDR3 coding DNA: TGTGCCAGCAGCGTAGGGCGGACTAACTATGGCTACACCTTC. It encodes CASSVGRTNYGYTF.

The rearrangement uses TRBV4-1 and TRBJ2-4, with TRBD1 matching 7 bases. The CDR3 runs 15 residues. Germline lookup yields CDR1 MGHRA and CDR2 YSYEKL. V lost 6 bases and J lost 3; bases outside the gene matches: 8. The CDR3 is CASREGAADKNIQYF. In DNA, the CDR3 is TGCGCCAGCAGAGAGGGGGCCGCGGACAAAAACATTCAGTACTTC.

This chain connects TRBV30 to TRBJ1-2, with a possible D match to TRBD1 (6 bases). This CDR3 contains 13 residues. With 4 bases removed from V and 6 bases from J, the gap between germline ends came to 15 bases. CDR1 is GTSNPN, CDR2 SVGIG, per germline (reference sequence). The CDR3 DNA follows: TGTGCCTGGACCATCCAGGGGACCAATGGCTACACCTTC. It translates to CAWTIQGTNGYTF.

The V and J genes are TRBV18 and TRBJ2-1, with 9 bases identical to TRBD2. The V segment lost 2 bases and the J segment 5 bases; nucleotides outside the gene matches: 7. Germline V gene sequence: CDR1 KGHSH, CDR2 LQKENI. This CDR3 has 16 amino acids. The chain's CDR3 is CASSPSQAGGNNEQFF. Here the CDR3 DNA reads TGTGCCAGCTCACCAAGCCAGGCGGGAGGGAACAATGAGCAGTTCTTC.

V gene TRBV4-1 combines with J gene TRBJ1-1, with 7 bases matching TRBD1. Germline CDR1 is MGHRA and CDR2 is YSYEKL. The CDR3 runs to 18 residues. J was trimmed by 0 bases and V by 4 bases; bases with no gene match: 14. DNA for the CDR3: TGCGCCAGCAGCCCCGTCCGGACAGGCGTTTTTATGAACACTGAAGCTTTCTTT. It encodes CASSPVRTGVFMNTEAFF.

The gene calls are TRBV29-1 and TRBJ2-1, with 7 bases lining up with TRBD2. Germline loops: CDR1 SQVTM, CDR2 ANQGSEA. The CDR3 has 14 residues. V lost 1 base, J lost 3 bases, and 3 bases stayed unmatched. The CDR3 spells CSVEASGDYNEQFF. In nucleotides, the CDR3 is TGCAGCGTTGAAGCTAGCGGAGACTACAATGAGCAGTTCTTC.

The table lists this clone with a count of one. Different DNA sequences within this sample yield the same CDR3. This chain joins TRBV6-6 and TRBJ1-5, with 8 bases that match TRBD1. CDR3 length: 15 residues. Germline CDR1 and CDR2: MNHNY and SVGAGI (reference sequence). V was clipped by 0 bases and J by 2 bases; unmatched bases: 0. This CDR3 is CASSYSGQGNQPQHF. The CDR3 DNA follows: TGTGCCAGCAGTTACTCGGGACAGGGCAATCAGCCCCAGCATTTT.

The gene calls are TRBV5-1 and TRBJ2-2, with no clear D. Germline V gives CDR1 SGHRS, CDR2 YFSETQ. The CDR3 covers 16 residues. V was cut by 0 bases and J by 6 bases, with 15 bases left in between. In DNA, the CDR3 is TGCGCCAGCAGCTTGGACTTTGGAGTTTTTTCCGGGGAGCTGTTTTTT. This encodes CASSLDFGVFSGELFF.

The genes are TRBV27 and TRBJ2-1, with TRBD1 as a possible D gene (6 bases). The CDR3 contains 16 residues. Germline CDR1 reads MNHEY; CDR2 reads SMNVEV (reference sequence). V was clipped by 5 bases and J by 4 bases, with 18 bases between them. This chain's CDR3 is CASSPPRTAIYNEQFF. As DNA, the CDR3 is TGTGCCAGCAGTCCACCTAGGACAGCTATTTACAATGAGCAGTTCTTC.

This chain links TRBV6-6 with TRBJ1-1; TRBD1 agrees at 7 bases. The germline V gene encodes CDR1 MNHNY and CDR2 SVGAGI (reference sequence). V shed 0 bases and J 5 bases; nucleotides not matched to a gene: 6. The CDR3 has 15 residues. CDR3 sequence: CASSYSSAGGTEAFF. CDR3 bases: TGTGCCAGCAGTTACTCCTCGGCAGGGGGGACTGAAGCTTTCTTT.